A selection of T cell receptor beta chains follows, all from one sample in a study of blood T cell repertoires in COVID-19. Here immunoSEQ multiplex PCR was the method, and the copy in TCRdb shows in-frame clones only, minus some. Here the sample spans 200,000 to 300,000 clones, 80% to 90% being singletons. Sequencing used peripheral blood. All receptors derive from a man aged 35 to 55 who had recovered from COVID-19. Both conserved end residues are part of each CDR3. A D gene is named only where the DNA matches it firmly. Expanded clones get a size class; other rows say once, few or many, or leave the size out.

V	size	J	D	CDR3	DNA
TRBV9	.	TRBJ1-1	TRBD1	CASSVEGTGGFTFF	TGTGCCAGCAGCGTAGAGGGGACAGGGGGCTTTACTTTCTTT
TRBV29-1	.	TRBJ1-2	.	CSVGGRQNYGYTF	TGCAGCGTTGGGGGTCGACAGAACTATGGCTACACCTTC
TRBV6-1	.	TRBJ1-2	.	CASSETDTLGYTF	TGTGCCAGCAGTGAAACCGACACGTTGGGCTACACCTTC
TRBV3-1/TRBV3-2	.	TRBJ2-7	.	CASSQGGIRYEQYF	TGTGCCAGCAGCCAAGGGGGCATAAGATACGAGCAGTACTTC
TRBV30	.	TRBJ2-3	TRBD2	CAGRASGGADTQYF	TGTGCCGGACGAGCTAGCGGGGGGGCAGATACGCAGTATTTT
TRBV7-6	.	TRBJ2-5	.	CASSQTGGQETQYF	TGTGCCAGCAGCCAAACCGGGGGCCAAGAGACCCAGTACTTC
TRBV7-6	.	TRBJ2-1	.	CASSPRDSPPHEQFF	TGTGCCAGCAGCCCCCGGGACTCCCCCCCACATGAGCAGTTCTTC
TRBV5-1	.	TRBJ2-7	TRBD2	CASSWGTSGNEQYF	TGCGCCAGCAGCTGGGGGACTAGCGGGAACGAGCAGTACTTC
TRBV5-4	.	TRBJ1-1	TRBD1	CASSLDPQTGTEAFF	TGTGCCAGCAGCTTGGATCCTCAGACAGGGACTGAAGCTTTCTTT
TRBV4-1	.	TRBJ2-1	TRBD2	CASSQDEGLVRDEQFF	TGCGCCAGCAGCCAAGATGAGGGACTAGTTCGCGATGAGCAGTTCTTC
TRBV7-9	.	TRBJ2-3	TRBD1	CASSLEGWTGRTDTQYF	TGTGCCAGCAGCTTAGAAGGTTGGACAGGACGCACAGATACGCAGTATTTT
TRBV7-2	few	TRBJ2-2	TRBD2	CASSLAGLADFTGELFF	TGTGCCAGCAGCCTCGCGGGACTAGCGGACTTCACCGGGGAGCTGTTTTTT
TRBV30	few	TRBJ2-7	.	CAWSVRVATYEQYF	TGTGCCTGGAGTGTACGCGTCGCCACCTACGAGCAGTACTTC
TRBV6-5	once	TRBJ2-1	.	CASSWARINEQFF	TGTGCCAGCAGTTGGGCCCGCATCAATGAGCAGTTCTTC
TRBV9	.	TRBJ1-1	.	CASSVGRNTEAFF	TGTGCCAGCAGCGTAGGTCGGAACACTGAAGCTTTCTTT
TRBV18	many	TRBJ1-1	TRBD1	CASSNTRDSLNTEAFF	TGTGCCAGCTCGAACACCAGGGACAGTCTGAACACTGAAGCTTTCTTT
TRBV27	once	TRBJ2-7	.	CASSWPGSGEQYF	TGTGCCAGCAGTTGGCCGGGCTCGGGGGAGCAGTACTTC
TRBV7-9	.	TRBJ1-4	.	CASSLADREGSRLFF	TGTGCCAGCAGCTTAGCGGATCGTGAAGGGAGTAGACTGTTTTTT
TRBV9	.	TRBJ1-3	TRBD1	CASSWTGGAGNTIYF	TGTGCCAGCAGCTGGACAGGGGGTGCTGGAAACACCATATATTTT
TRBV5-1	.	TRBJ1-2	.	CASSGDRNYGYTF	TGCGCCAGCAGCGGAGACAGGAACTATGGCTACACCTTC
TRBV10-3	.	TRBJ1-1	.	CAILSLMNTEAFF	TGTGCCATCTTATCCTTAATGAACACTGAAGCTTTCTTT
TRBV12-3/TRBV12-4	.	TRBJ2-5	.	CASSFDRGGTQYF	TGTGCCAGCAGTTTCGATAGGGGAGGCACCCAGTACTTC
TRBV9	.	TRBJ2-7	.	CASSPDRLPLRPDEQYF	TGTGCCAGCAGCCCCGACAGGCTACCGTTAAGGCCGGACGAGCAGTACTTC
TRBV5-4	.	TRBJ1-1	TRBD1	CASSSPRTGSTEAFF	TGTGCCAGCAGCTCTCCACGGACAGGGAGCACTGAAGCTTTCTTT
TRBV6-5	.	TRBJ2-7	.	CAAEDPSSDEQYF	TGTGCCGCGGAGGACCCCTCCTCCGACGAGCAGTACTTC
TRBV18	.	TRBJ1-1	.	CASSPPTVNTEAFF	TGTGCCAGCTCACCACCGACAGTAAACACTGAAGCTTTCTTT
TRBV19	once	TRBJ1-5	TRBD1	CASSMSRSGQGYQPQHF	TGTGCCAGTAGTATGTCTCGGTCGGGACAGGGATATCAGCCCCAGCATTTT
TRBV10-1	.	TRBJ2-5	TRBD1	CAKESPADRATRETQYF	TGCGCCAAAGAAAGCCCGGCAGACAGGGCTACGAGGGAGACCCAGTACTTC
TRBV27	.	TRBJ2-5	.	CASSPGRGRGFQETQYF	TGTGCCAGCAGTCCGGGCCGAGGCAGGGGATTCCAAGAGACCCAGTACTTC
TRBV29-1	.	TRBJ2-1	.	CSVVTSQHINEQFF	TGCAGCGTCGTTACTAGCCAGCACATCAATGAGCAGTTCTTC
TRBV2	.	TRBJ2-7	TRBD1	CASSSFLMAGQGAGEQYF	TGTGCCAGCAGTTCTTTTTTGATGGCGGGACAGGGGGCGGGGGAGCAGTACTTC
TRBV7-6	.	TRBJ2-2	.	CASSLSVAANTGELFF	TGTGCCAGCAGCTTATCCGTAGCGGCGAACACCGGGGAGCTGTTTTTT
TRBV2	.	TRBJ2-5	TRBD2	CASRDLAGVQETQYF	TGTGCCAGCAGGGATCTAGCGGGGGTCCAAGAGACCCAGTACTTC
TRBV9	.	TRBJ2-3	TRBD2	CASSPRSGGADTQYF	TGTGCCAGCAGCCCCCGCAGCGGGGGGGCAGATACGCAGTATTTT
TRBV18	.	TRBJ1-5	.	CASSPGRYSNQPQHF	TGTGCCAGCTCCCCAGGGAGGTATAGCAATCAGCCCCAGCATTTT
TRBV6-2/TRBV6-3	.	TRBJ1-5	.	CASSFRGHGNQPQHF	TGTGCCAGCAGTTTCCGGGGACACGGCAATCAGCCCCAGCATTTT
TRBV6-4	medium-sized	TRBJ2-3	.	CASSDSSGGDTDTQYF	TGTGCCAGCAGTGACTCCAGCGGAGGGGACACAGATACGCAGTATTTT
TRBV7-2	.	TRBJ1-2	TRBD1	CASSLEGQGTYGYTF	TGTGCCAGCAGCTTAGAGGGACAGGGAACCTATGGCTACACCTTC
TRBV14	.	TRBJ1-2	.	CASSQAWGLSGYTF	TGTGCCAGCAGCCAAGCTTGGGGGCTGAGTGGCTACACCTTC
TRBV19	many	TRBJ1-1	.	CASSIVGGDEAFF	TGTGCCAGTAGTATAGTCGGAGGAGATGAAGCTTTCTTT
TRBV19	.	TRBJ1-6	.	CASSIVGGSGNSPLHF	TGTGCCAGTAGTATCGTCGGCGGTAGTGGAAATTCACCCCTCCACTTT
TRBV7-6	.	TRBJ2-7	TRBD1	CASSLDRGRTYEQYF	TGTGCCAGCAGCTTGGACAGGGGGAGGACGTACGAGCAGTACTTC
TRBV5-1	.	TRBJ1-1	.	CASSDRINTEAFF	TGCGCCAGCTCCGACAGGATTAACACTGAAGCTTTCTTT
TRBV7-9	few	TRBJ2-6	.	CASSPSGGAGANVLTF	TGTGCCAGCAGCCCATCAGGAGGGGCTGGGGCCAACGTCCTGACTTTC
TRBV5-1	.	TRBJ2-2	TRBD1	CASRYGTGNTGELFF	TGCGCCAGCAGATACGGGACAGGGAACACCGGGGAGCTGTTTTTT
TRBV6-5	.	TRBJ1-5	.	CASSLAGEDQPQHF	TGTGCCAGCAGTTTAGCAGGGGAAGATCAGCCCCAGCATTTT
TRBV20-1	.	TRBJ1-1	TRBD1	CSARGDREAFF	TGCAGTGCTAGAGGGGACAGGGAAGCTTTCTTT
TRBV2	.	TRBJ1-2	TRBD1	CASSAGQGAYYGYTF	TGTGCCAGCAGTGCAGGACAGGGGGCTTACTATGGCTACACCTTC
TRBV10-2	once	TRBJ1-6	.	CASQGSYNSPLHF	TGCGCCAGCCAGGGGTCCTATAATTCACCCCTCCACTTT
TRBV6-5	.	TRBJ2-2	TRBD1	CASSLDRHGELFF	TGTGCCAGCAGTTTGGACAGGCACGGGGAGCTGTTTTTT